This T cell receptor beta chain was sequenced for a study of human T cells and chemical hapten exposure. Across the study: 2% DPC applied to a 2 cm by 2 cm arm area sensitized donors.

A few counts support this clonotype. In the library, unique molecular identifiers were attached to individual cDNA molecules. TCRdb redid the calling of the RACE reads with MiXCR, one entry per CDR3 protein. This sample has roughly 100,000 distinct CDR3 sequences; around 34% occur once, and the top ten carry roughly 2.7%. Time point meaning: patch test 3, about 24 weeks after DPC sensitization. Noted treatment: therapeutic diphenylcyclopropenone sensitization with weekly scalp DPC. Only after blood had been drawn was each patch test applied. The sequences come from whole blood, collected in connection with sensitization to the hapten diphenylcyclopropenone (DPC). This sequence was found in a man in his forties with alopecia areata. Some clones in this sample may be carry-over from other donors' samples.

The CDR3 region is CSVAGVEGTYEQYV. In nucleotides, the CDR3 is TGCAGCGTTGCCGGTGTCGAGGGAACCTACGAGCAGTACGTC. The chain recombines TRBV29-1 with TRBJ2-7; D perhaps matches TRBD2 (5 bases). Trimming cost V 4 bases and J 2 bases, with 15 bases left between them. The CDR3 contains 14 residues. Germline V gene data show CDR1 as SQVTM and CDR2 as ANQGSEA.